These 32 T cell receptor beta chains came from one sample sequenced in a study of blood T cell repertoires in COVID-19. Repertoires were generated with immunoSEQ multiplex PCR, while TCRdb's copy carries only in-frame clones and drops some. This sample has roughly 380,000 clones, with roughly 89% found just once. Sequencing used peripheral blood. The receptors here all came from an older woman with COVID-19, enrolled during active disease.

The chain couples TRBV13 to TRBJ1-1; maybe TRBD1 (5 bases). V lost 2 bases and J 8 bases, leaving 6 bases between the germline ends. The CDR3 is made up of 11 amino acids. The V gene's germline CDR1 is PRHDT and CDR2 FYEKMQ (reference sequence). CDR3 protein: CASSLRQEAFF. The CDR3 coding sequence is TGTGCCAGCAGCTTAAGACAGGAAGCTTTCTTT.

The genes are TRBV18 and TRBJ2-7; a possible D gene is TRBD1 (6 bases). This CDR3 contains 14 residues. Germline V gene data show CDR1 as KGHSH and CDR2 as LQKENI. Trimming removed 4 bases at V and 6 bases at J, with 16 bases between. In nucleotides, the CDR3 is TGTGCCAGCTCACAAGGACAGTCTCCGGGCGAGCAGTACTTC. Its translation is CASSQGQSPGEQYF.

A note on this clone: At one boundary the junction diverges from the germline segment, which might be a read error. CDR3 DNA: TGTGCCAGCAGCTTAGTCGTGGGCGTGATCTACTTC. Its translation: CASSLVVGVIYF. The gene calls are TRBV7-2 and TRBJ1-2, with D hard to call. CDR1 and CDR2 from the germline V gene are SGHTA and FQGNSA. The CDR3 has 12 amino acids.

V and J are TRBV10-3 and TRBJ1-2; D is perhaps TRBD1 (6 bases). The CDR3 spans 14 residues. The V end was cut by 8 bases, the J end by 4 bases, with 17 bases between. CDR1 is ENHRY and CDR2 is SYGVKD in the germline V gene. Written as DNA, the CDR3 is TGTGCCATCGCCCGGCAGGGGTCAGGCTATGGCTACACCTTC. It specifies CAIARQGSGYGYTF.

As to this clone: Other nucleotide sequences from this sample produce the same CDR3. J is TRBJ1-1 and V is TRBV2; maybe TRBD1 (5 bases). The CDR3 extends over 13 amino acids. Per germline, CDR1 SNHLY and CDR2 FYNNEI. Deletions cut 4 bases from V and 1 base from J, with 7 bases between. The CDR3 bases are TGTGCCAGCAGTGGGCAGGGGAACACTGAAGCTTTCTTT. It is translated as CASSGQGNTEAFF.

This clone appeared a single time. V usage is TRBV6-4 and J usage is TRBJ2-3; D gene unclear. Germline V lookup: CDR1 MRHNA, CDR2 SNTAGT. V lost 2 bases and J 12 bases, leaving 15 bases between the germline ends. This CDR3 has 13 amino acids. CDR3 in amino acids: CASSDVPASVQYF. Written as DNA, the CDR3 is TGTGCCAGCAGTGACGTACCAGCCAGCGTTCAGTATTTT.

The chain is built from TRBV28 and TRBJ1-4; the D gene is possibly TRBD1 (6 bases). V lost 4 bases to trimming and J lost 3 bases, with 12 bases between them. CDR3 length: 15 amino acids. Germline assignment: CDR1 MDHEN and CDR2 SYDVKM. DNA for the CDR3: TGTGCCAGCAGTTCCCGGACAGTTTCTAATGAAAAACTGTTTTTT. Its translation is CASSSRTVSNEKLFF.

The rearrangement uses TRBV6-5 and TRBJ1-6; no clear D gene. The CDR3 has 12 residues. The V end was cut by 6 bases, the J end by 9 bases, with 9 bases between. Looked up from germline, CDR1 is MNHEY and CDR2 is SVGAGI. The CDR3: CASRSPRSPLHF. Written as DNA, the CDR3 is TGTGCCAGCAGAAGCCCCCGTTCACCCCTCCACTTT.

The V gene is TRBV5-1, the J gene TRBJ1-6; the D is unclear. V was clipped by 4 bases and J by 7 bases, with 15 bases between them. Germline CDR1 reads SGHRS; CDR2 reads YFSETQ. The CDR3 runs 15 residues. CDR3 protein: CASSETPSGNSPLHF. CDR3 in DNA: TGCGCCAGCAGCGAAACCCCCTCCGGGAATTCACCCCTCCACTTT.

This chain connects TRBV2 to TRBJ1-2; 7 bases fit TRBD1. The CDR3 is made up of 12 amino acids. J was trimmed by 8 bases and V by 6 bases; bases with no gene match: 6. The germline V gene encodes CDR1 SNHLY and CDR2 FYNNEI. The CDR3 is CASRDRRYGYTF. CDR3 DNA: TGTGCCAGCAGGGACAGGAGGTACGGCTACACCTTC.

The chain carries TRBV3-1 (or the pseudogene TRBV3-2) and TRBJ1-1; no reliable D call. Germline-derived CDR1 and CDR2 are LGHDT and YNNKEL (reference sequence). V shed 4 bases and J shed 2 bases, with 5 bases lying between them. CDR3 length equals 12 residues. DNA for the CDR3: TGTGCCAGCAGCCGAGTTAACACTGAAGCTTTCTTT. It translates to CASSRVNTEAFF.

The chain recombines TRBV5-6 with TRBJ1-2; TRBD1 matches 7 bases. This CDR3 spans 15 amino acids. The V gene's germline CDR1 is SGHDT and CDR2 YYEEEE. After removal of 3 bases from V and 5 bases from J, the junction contained 10 bases not matched to a gene. The DNA for the CDR3 is TGTGCCAGCAGCTCCCGACAGGGTTGGGTTTATGGCTACACCTTC. It codes for CASSSRQGWVYGYTF.

This chain uses TRBV29-1 with TRBJ1-3, with D hard to call. The length of the CDR3 is 13 residues. The V and J ends lost 3 bases and 0 bases respectively, with 6 bases between them. Germline V gene data show CDR1 as SQVTM and CDR2 as ANQGSEA. The CDR3 reads CSVDGPSGNTIYF. The CDR3 DNA follows: TGCAGCGTTGACGGTCCCTCTGGAAACACCATATATTTT. The entire variable domain, with the rest obtained from reference TRBV29-1 and TRBJ1-3, is as follows: SAVISQKPSRDICQRGTSLTIQCQVDSQVTMMFWYRQQPGQSLTLIATANQGSEATYESGFVIDKFPISRPNLTFSTLTVSNMSPEDSSIYLCSVDGPSGNTIYFGEGSWLTVV.

The chain recombines TRBV19 with TRBJ1-5; a possible D gene is TRBD1 (5 bases). There are 14 residues in the CDR3. Germline lookup yields CDR1 LNHDA and CDR2 SQIVND (reference sequence). Trimming removed 6 bases from V and 0 bases from J, with 9 bases in between. The DNA of the CDR3 is TGTGCCAGTAGGCTACAGGCTAGCAATCAGCCCCAGCATTTT. As protein: CASRLQASNQPQHF.

This clone is a singleton in its sample. V gene TRBV10-2 combines with J gene TRBJ2-1; D ambiguous. The CDR3 contains 12 residues. V lost 2 bases and J lost 4, with 3 bases in between. The V gene's germline CDR1 is WSHSY and CDR2 SAAADI. The CDR3 DNA reads TGCGCCAGCAGTGAGGAGTACAATGAGCAGTTCTTC. This translates into CASSEEYNEQFF.

This clone appeared once. The gene calls are TRBV19 and TRBJ1-5, with D perhaps matching TRBD1 (5 bases). Between the trimmed V and J ends, which lost 3 bases and 5 bases, there was a span of 20 bases. This CDR3 comprises 17 residues. From germline, CDR1 is LNHDA and CDR2 SQIVND (reference sequence). This CDR3 is CASSMGQPSVGYQPQHF. CDR3 DNA sequence: TGTGCCAGTAGTATGGGGCAGCCTAGCGTTGGCTATCAGCCCCAGCATTTT.

The chain uses TRBV30 and TRBJ1-4; unclear D gene. The V gene lost 4 bases and the J gene lost 5 bases, with 8 bases spanning the gap. CDR3 length: 12 residues. Germline V gives CDR1 GTSNPN, CDR2 SVGIG (reference sequence). Here the CDR3 DNA reads TGTGCCTGGACCTTCTCCAATGAAAAACTGTTTTTT. Translating gives CAWTFSNEKLFF. The entire variable domain, with the rest obtained from reference TRBV30 and TRBJ1-4, is as follows: SQTIHQWPATLVQPVGSPLSLECTVEGTSNPNLYWYRQAAGRGLQLLFYSVGIGQISSEVPQNLSASRPQDRQFILSSKKLLLSDSGFYLCAWTFSNEKLFFGSGTQLSVL.

The J gene is TRBJ1-5, the V gene TRBV6-6; TRBD1 might be the D (5 bases). This CDR3 region has 12 residues. Germline V lookup: CDR1 MNHNY, CDR2 SVGAGI (reference sequence). The CDR3 DNA sequence: TGTGCTAGCGACAGAACTGGTCAGCCCCAGCATTTT. Its translation: CASDRTGQPQHF.

The rearrangement links TRBV5-1 to TRBJ2-1; D unresolved. Per germline, CDR1 SGHRS and CDR2 YFSETQ. The CDR3 is made up of 15 amino acids. V lost 0 bases, J lost 0 bases, and 7 bases lay in between. The CDR3 bases are TGCGCCAGCAGCTTGGAGAGTACCTCCTACAATGAGCAGTTCTTC. It specifies CASSLESTSYNEQFF.

This chain links TRBV2 with TRBJ1-3, with D possibly being TRBD1 (5 bases). V gave up 6 bases and J gave up 7 bases, with 13 bases separating them. The CDR3 sequence is 13 residues long. Germline-derived CDR1 and CDR2 are SNHLY and FYNNEI. The CDR3 DNA reads as TGTGCCAGCAGACAGGTTGTAGAGAACACCATATATTTT. Translated: CASRQVVENTIYF.

J is TRBJ1-2 and V is TRBV13, with no clear D. CDR1 and CDR2 (germline): PRHDT, FYEKMQ (reference sequence). The length of the CDR3 is 12 residues. V was pared by 6 bases and J by 8 bases, with 13 bases between. This chain's CDR3 is CASRFESSGYTF. CDR3 coding DNA: TGTGCCAGCAGATTCGAGTCATCGGGCTACACCTTC.

The J gene is TRBJ2-1, the V gene TRBV7-9, with D perhaps matching TRBD2 (8 bases). This CDR3 contains 15 residues. V gave up 6 bases and J gave up 6 bases, with 18 bases separating them. CDR1 is SEHNR and CDR2 is FQNEAQ in the germline V gene (reference sequence). CDR3 DNA sequence: TGTGCCAGCAGTCATACAGGGGCGGGGGGCAATGAGCAGTTCTTC. As protein: CASSHTGAGGNEQFF.

The chain links TRBV20-1 to TRBJ1-2, with 8 bases matching TRBD1. The germline V gene has CDR1 DFQATT and CDR2 SNEGSKA (reference sequence). With V trimmed by 3 bases and J by 2 bases, 17 bases remained unmatched. The CDR3 covers 18 residues. DNA of the CDR3: TGCAGTGCTAGTTACCTCGGACAGGGATATCGGTCAAACTATGGCTACACCTTC. Translated: CSASYLGQGYRSNYGYTF.

This chain's CDR3 is CASRRTGGVNSNQPQHF. The DNA of the CDR3 is TGTGCCAGTAGACGTACGGGGGGGGTAAATAGCAATCAGCCCCAGCATTTT. The V call is TRBV19, the J call TRBJ1-5; possibly TRBD1 for D (5 bases). V dropped 6 bases and J dropped 0 bases, with 18 bases sitting between them. The germline V gene encodes CDR1 LNHDA and CDR2 SQIVND (reference sequence). This CDR3 spans 17 amino acids.

A note on this clone: In the same sample, other DNA sequences code for this CDR3. The rearrangement links TRBV18 to TRBJ1-4, with 11 bases aligning to TRBD1. V lost 3 bases, J lost 7 bases, and 1 base stayed unmatched. Germline CDR1 KGHSH, CDR2 LQKENI. The CDR3 runs to 14 residues. The DNA for the CDR3 is TGTGCCAGCTCACCCGGGACAGGGGGTGAAAAACTGTTTTTT. Translating it yields CASSPGTGGEKLFF.

The chain combines TRBV2 with TRBJ1-1; TRBD1 matches at 7 bases. Trimming took 6 bases from V and 4 from J; bases not matched to a gene: 8. The CDR3 sequence is 14 residues long. The germline gives CDR1 SNHLY, CDR2 FYNNEI. This CDR3 is CASRSDRHSTEAFF. DNA for the CDR3: TGTGCCAGCAGGTCGGACAGGCACTCCACTGAAGCTTTCTTT.

V gene TRBV4-2 combines with J gene TRBJ1-1; D unclear. Germline CDR1 LGHNA, CDR2 YNFKEQ. V was pared by 7 bases and J by 3 bases, with 9 bases between. The CDR3 totals 12 residues. The CDR3 loop is CASTKDYTEAFF. CDR3 sequence (DNA): TGTGCCAGCACCAAAGACTACACTGAAGCTTTCTTT.

The CDR3 DNA sequence: TGTGCCATCAAGAAGCGGGGGGACTCCTACGAGCAGTACTTC. Protein product: CAIKKRGDSYEQYF. The chain couples TRBV10-3 to TRBJ2-7, with 9 bases that match TRBD2. Germline lookup yields CDR1 ENHRY and CDR2 SYGVKD. The CDR3 has 14 amino acids. V shed 7 bases, J shed 0 bases, and the junction held 4 bases outside the gene matches.

This chain connects TRBV30 to TRBJ2-3; the match to TRBD1 covers 11 bases. J gave up 4 bases and V 4 bases, and 4 bases lay outside the gene matches. The CDR3 covers 14 residues. CDR1 is GTSNPN, CDR2 SVGIG, per germline (reference sequence). The CDR3 region is CAWTGQGAADTQYF. In DNA form, the CDR3 reads TGTGCCTGGACTGGACAGGGGGCTGCAGATACGCAGTATTTT. Together with reference TRBV30 and TRBJ2-3, the CDR3 gives the full variable domain: SQTIHQWPATLVQPVGSPLSLECTVEGTSNPNLYWYRQAAGRGLQLLFYSVGIGQISSEVPQNLSASRPQDRQFILSSKKLLLSDSGFYLCAWTGQGAADTQYFGPGTRLTVL.

The chain carries TRBV7-6 and TRBJ1-1, with 7 bases fitting TRBD1. The CDR3 has 16 amino acids. In germline, CDR1 is SGHVS, CDR2 FNYEAQ. Trimming took 2 bases from V and 0 from J; bases not matched to a gene: 6. In nucleotides, the CDR3 is TGTGCCAGCAGCTTATATGGGACAGACATGAACACTGAAGCTTTCTTT. Its protein is CASSLYGTDMNTEAFF.

A remark on this clone: This sample also contains other DNA sequences that code for the same CDR3. The chain employs TRBV3-1 (or the pseudogene TRBV3-2) and TRBJ1-2; D is undetermined. The CDR3 has 13 amino acids. The V gene's germline CDR1 is LGHDT and CDR2 YNNKEL (reference sequence). Trimming pared 1 base from V and 4 bases from J, leaving 7 bases between. The CDR3 loop is CASSQGGPYGYTF. The CDR3 DNA follows: TGTGCCAGCAGCCAAGGAGGGCCCTATGGCTACACCTTC.

The chain employs TRBV15 and TRBJ1-4; possibly TRBD1 for D (6 bases). The V gene lost 1 base and the J gene lost 7 bases, with 16 bases spanning the gap. CDR3 length: 16 amino acids. Germline CDR1 is LNHNV and CDR2 is YYDKDF (reference sequence). This CDR3 is CATSRGGERGSEKLFF. The CDR3 DNA is TGTGCCACCAGCAGAGGGGGAGAAAGGGGGAGTGAAAAACTGTTTTTT.